Listed here are 28 T cell receptor beta chains from one sample, sequenced in a study of blood T cell repertoires in COVID-19 (dated by TCRdb to 2018 to 2020). The library relied on the immunoSEQ multiplex PCR assay. Not all clones reach the TCRdb copy of this immuneACCESS table, which keeps in-frame sequences only. Checked studies attribute under half of the gap to unresolved V genes and leave the rest unexplained. Here the sample has roughly 200,000 clones; approximately 81% occur a single time. The top ten clones comprise 4.5% to 5% of the sample. The sample was peripheral blood. All receptors come from a woman aged 80 or older with acute or convalescent COVID-19.

The genes are TRBV27 and TRBJ1-6, with 11 bases identical to TRBD1. CDR1 and CDR2 (germline): MNHEY, SMNVEV (reference sequence). The J segment lost 7 bases and the V segment lost 5 bases, leaving 7 bases of the junction unmatched. This CDR3 is 16 amino acids long. This CDR3 is CASSGRTGGMNSPLHF. The CDR3 DNA follows: TGTGCCAGCAGTGGGAGGACAGGGGGCATGAATTCACCCCTCCACTTT.

The rearrangement links TRBV5-1 to TRBJ2-2; 7 nucleotides agree with TRBD1. The J segment lost 6 bases and the V segment lost 1 base, leaving 6 bases of the junction unmatched. Germline CDR1 is SGHRS and CDR2 is YFSETQ. The CDR3 sequence is 15 residues long. In DNA, the CDR3 is TGCGCCAGCAGCTTGATGGTAACAGGGGCCGGGGAGCTGTTTTTT. Encoded protein: CASSLMVTGAGELFF.

The chain employs TRBV9 and TRBJ2-7; TRBD1 might be the D (6 bases). Looked up from germline, CDR1 is SGDLS and CDR2 is YYNGEE. V lost 1 base, J lost 6 bases, and 14 bases lay in between. The CDR3 consists of 14 residues. CDR3 sequence: CASSVTPRGSEQYF. The CDR3 DNA reads TGTGCCAGCAGCGTAACCCCGAGGGGGAGCGAGCAGTACTTC.

This clone was picked up one time. The V gene is TRBV5-1, the J gene TRBJ2-5, with 7 bases identical to TRBD1. The CDR3 length is 14 residues. Germline assignment: CDR1 SGHRS and CDR2 YFSETQ. V shed 4 bases, J shed 7 bases, and the junction held 10 bases outside the gene matches. The CDR3 DNA sequence: TGCGCCAGCAGCGCGCCGACAGGGCAGGGGACCCAGTACTTC. Translating it yields CASSAPTGQGTQYF.

The chain recombines TRBV4-3 with TRBJ2-1; 8 bases are shared with TRBD1. The CDR3 totals 14 residues. Germline CDR1 LGHNA, CDR2 YSLEER. With V trimmed by 4 bases and J by 7 bases, 6 bases remained unmatched. Written as DNA, the CDR3 is TGCGCCAGCAGCCTCGGACAGGGTGGGAATGAGCAGTTCTTC. Translated, it gives CASSLGQGGNEQFF.

V gene TRBV7-9 combines with J gene TRBJ2-6; no clear D. V gave up 5 bases and J gave up 0 bases, with 8 bases separating them. The CDR3 has 15 residues. Germline CDR1 SEHNR, CDR2 FQNEAQ (reference sequence). CDR3 nucleotide sequence: TGTGCCAGCAGCCCTGAGGTCTCTGGGGCCAACGTCCTGACTTTC. It encodes CASSPEVSGANVLTF.

This clone was found once. The chain couples TRBV7-3 to TRBJ1-2; unclear D gene. V dropped 5 bases and J dropped 0 bases, with 7 bases sitting between them. The CDR3 is made up of 13 amino acids. Per the germline V gene, CDR1 is SGHTA and CDR2 is FQGTGA. CDR3 DNA: TGTGCCAGCAGCCCGGGTTCTAACTATGGCTACACCTTC. The encoded protein is CASSPGSNYGYTF.

The genes are TRBV30 and TRBJ1-2; the match to TRBD1 covers 8 bases. The junction had 3 bases not matched to a gene; V was cut back by 0 bases and J by 3 bases. The length of the CDR3 is 14 residues. The germline gives CDR1 GTSNPN, CDR2 SVGIG (reference sequence). The CDR3 bases are TGTGCCTGGAGTGTACAGGGGGGTTACTATGGCTACACCTTC. It specifies CAWSVQGGYYGYTF.

J is TRBJ2-1 and V is TRBV7-2; 16 nucleotides match TRBD2. J lost 8 bases, V lost 2 bases, and 3 bases had no gene match. CDR1 and CDR2 from the germline V gene are SGHTA and FQGNSA. The CDR3 is made up of 16 amino acids. CDR3 DNA sequence: TGTGCCAGCAGCTTACCGGGACTAGCGGGAGGGGATGAGCAGTTCTTC. It is translated as CASSLPGLAGGDEQFF.

The J gene is TRBJ2-7, the V gene TRBV28; 11 bases are a match to TRBD1. The CDR3 runs to 15 residues. V gave up 5 bases and J gave up 5 bases; unmatched junction bases: 8. Germline CDR1 MDHEN, CDR2 SYDVKM. As DNA, the CDR3 is TGTGCCAGCAGTCACCGGGACAGGGGGTTCGACGAGCAGTACTTC. This codes for CASSHRDRGFDEQYF.

This clone appeared once. The chain joins TRBV5-1 to TRBJ1-2; D is unclear. This CDR3 spans 14 amino acids. V lost 0 bases and J lost 3, with 9 bases in between. Germline V lookup: CDR1 SGHRS, CDR2 YFSETQ. The CDR3, as DNA: TGCGCCAGCAGCTTGGGACAACAAGACTATGGCTACACCTTC. Translating gives CASSLGQQDYGYTF.

This clone has a handful of counts. The chain has TRBV19 and TRBJ1-6; 10 bases are a match to TRBD1. This CDR3 has 16 residues. The junction had 6 bases not matched to a gene; V was cut back by 3 bases and J by 7 bases. Germline lookup yields CDR1 LNHDA and CDR2 SQIVND (reference sequence). This CDR3 reads CASSMGTGAENSPLHF. The CDR3 nucleotides are TGTGCCAGTAGTATGGGGACAGGGGCCGAGAATTCACCCCTCCACTTT.

CDR3: CASSPTGLDDTQYF. In DNA, the CDR3 is TGCGCCAGCAGCCCTACAGGGTTGGATGATACGCAGTATTTT. The chain is built from TRBV4-1 and TRBJ2-3; tentative D call: TRBD1 (6 bases). Trimming removed 4 bases from V and 6 bases from J, with 14 bases in between. Germline CDR1 reads MGHRA; CDR2 reads YSYEKL. This CDR3 has 14 residues.

V usage is TRBV5-1 and J usage is TRBJ2-1; D perhaps matches TRBD2 (6 bases). CDR1 and CDR2 from the germline V gene are SGHRS and YFSETQ. With 1 base removed from V and 9 bases from J, the gap between germline ends came to 11 bases. This CDR3 comprises 13 residues. This chain's CDR3 is CASSLSQGGEQFF. CDR3 bases: TGCGCCAGCAGCTTGAGTCAGGGAGGTGAGCAGTTCTTC.

J is TRBJ2-5 and V is TRBV9; 8 positions match TRBD1. V lost 3 bases to trimming and J lost 4 bases; unmatched junction nucleotides: 8. The CDR3 runs 15 residues. The germline gives CDR1 SGDLS, CDR2 YYNGEE. CDR3 in amino acids: CASSALTGGRETQYF. As DNA, the CDR3 is TGTGCCAGCAGCGCCCTAACAGGGGGTAGAGAGACCCAGTACTTC.

The CDR3 nucleotides read TGCGCCAGCAGCACGAGACCTAGCGGGAGCTCCTACGAGCAGTACTTC. Amino acids: CASSTRPSGSSYEQYF. The chain uses TRBV5-1 and TRBJ2-7; 10 bases align to TRBD2. The V gene end was trimmed by 4 bases and the J gene end by 0 bases; junction bases not matched to a gene: 7. This CDR3 region has 16 residues. Germline CDR1 is SGHRS and CDR2 is YFSETQ.

The chain carries TRBV6-5 and TRBJ1-5; 7 positions agree with TRBD1. CDR3 length equals 15 residues. Germline loops: CDR1 MNHEY, CDR2 SVGAGI. V lost 7 bases to trimming and J lost 0 bases; unmatched junction nucleotides: 6. CDR3 nucleotides: TGTGCCAGCAACGAAAACAGGGGTAGCAATCAGCCCCAGCATTTT. As protein: CASNENRGSNQPQHF.

The rearrangement joins TRBV6-5 to TRBJ1-2; possibly TRBD1 for D (5 bases). V was shortened by 2 bases and J by 5 bases, with 12 bases between the two germline ends. Germline CDR1 MNHEY, CDR2 SVGAGI. This CDR3 is built from 14 residues. The CDR3 protein is CASSYRQRDYGYTF. DNA of the CDR3: TGTGCCAGCAGTTACCGACAGAGAGATTATGGCTACACCTTC.

The gene calls are TRBV28 and TRBJ2-4, with TRBD1 identical over 9 bases. CDR1 and CDR2 (germline): MDHEN, SYDVKM. The CDR3 contains 19 residues. V dropped 6 bases and J dropped 0; count of bases not matched to a gene: 15. The CDR3 DNA reads as TGTGCCAGCAGCTCCTTAGGGACAGGGACTCATATAGCCAAAAACATTCAGTACTTC. It specifies CASSSLGTGTHIAKNIQYF.

The chain couples TRBV3-1 (or the pseudogene TRBV3-2) to TRBJ2-5; 7 bases fit TRBD2. J was trimmed by 3 bases and V by 0 bases; bases with no gene match: 4. Germline V CDR1 and CDR2: LGHDT, YNNKEL (reference sequence). The CDR3 has 15 amino acids. The chain's CDR3 is CASSQEEAGKETQYF. CDR3 DNA: TGTGCCAGCAGCCAAGAAGAAGCGGGGAAAGAGACCCAGTACTTC.

The chain uses TRBV4-3 and TRBJ2-7; 9 bases line up with TRBD1. CDR1 and CDR2 (germline): LGHNA, YSLEER. The CDR3 extends over 15 amino acids. The junction had 6 bases not matched to a gene; V was cut back by 4 bases and J by 2 bases. The CDR3 sequence: CASSRRTGAPYEQYF. In nucleotides, the CDR3 is TGCGCCAGCAGCCGACGGACAGGGGCCCCCTACGAGCAGTACTTC.

The rearrangement uses TRBV21-1 and TRBJ1-1; the table's D call, TRBD1, was not checked against the DNA. TRBV21-1 is a pseudogene locus. This CDR3 spans 14 amino acids. In DNA, the CDR3 is TGTGCCAGCAAAGAGACAGGGACTAACACTGAAGCTTTCTTT. Translation gives CASKETGTNTEAFF.

The sample holds many counts of this clone. This sequence joins TRBV2 and TRBJ1-2; weak D call: TRBD1 (5 bases). This CDR3 region has 14 residues. V gave up 5 bases and J gave up 3 bases, with 13 bases separating them. Germline CDR1 reads SNHLY; CDR2 reads FYNNEI. In DNA, the CDR3 is TGTGCCAGCAGTCGCCAGGGCGGTGACTATGGCTACACCTTC. Its protein is CASSRQGGDYGYTF.

The chain combines TRBV18 with TRBJ2-1; 7 positions match TRBD2. The CDR3 consists of 14 residues. The germline gives CDR1 KGHSH, CDR2 LQKENI. Trimming at V came to 4 bases and at J to 10 bases, leaving 10 bases not matched to a gene. CDR3 sequence (DNA): TGTGCCAGCTCACTAGGGACTAAGGAAGTCGAGCAGTTCTTC. Protein sequence: CASSLGTKEVEQFF.

The rearrangement uses TRBV5-1 and TRBJ1-3, with unresolved D. CDR1 and CDR2 from the germline V gene are SGHRS and YFSETQ. V lost 0 bases, J lost 0 bases, and 13 bases lay in between. This CDR3 region has 17 residues. The CDR3 nucleotides read TGCGCCAGCAGCTTGGTTCCAGGTTCGGTCTCTGGAAACACCATATATTTT. It is translated as CASSLVPGSVSGNTIYF.

V is TRBV19 and J is TRBJ2-5; a weak D match, TRBD1 (5 bases). The germline V gene encodes CDR1 LNHDA and CDR2 SQIVND (reference sequence). The ends were cut back, 3 bases at V and 2 bases at J, with 13 bases in the middle. The CDR3 sequence is 15 residues long. CDR3 sequence reads: CASSITGTRQETQYF. As DNA, the CDR3 is TGTGCCAGTAGTATTACAGGAACCCGACAAGAGACCCAGTACTTC.

This sequence joins TRBV18 and TRBJ2-7; D might be TRBD1 (5 bases). Germline CDR1 is KGHSH and CDR2 is LQKENI. The CDR3 covers 12 residues. Trimming shortened V by 3 bases and J by 6 bases, and 9 bases separated the two germline ends. The CDR3 loop reads CASSPRTGEQYF. The CDR3 DNA follows: TGTGCCAGCTCACCCCGAACAGGCGAGCAGTACTTC.

The chain joins TRBV7-2 to TRBJ2-1; D is undetermined. Germline values: CDR1 SGHTA, CDR2 FQGNSA. This CDR3 is 13 amino acids long. Trimming removed 6 bases from V and 0 bases from J, with 6 bases in between. Written as DNA, the CDR3 is TGTGCCAGCAGAGCCCGCTCCTACAATGAGCAGTTCTTC. Translation gives CASRARSYNEQFF.